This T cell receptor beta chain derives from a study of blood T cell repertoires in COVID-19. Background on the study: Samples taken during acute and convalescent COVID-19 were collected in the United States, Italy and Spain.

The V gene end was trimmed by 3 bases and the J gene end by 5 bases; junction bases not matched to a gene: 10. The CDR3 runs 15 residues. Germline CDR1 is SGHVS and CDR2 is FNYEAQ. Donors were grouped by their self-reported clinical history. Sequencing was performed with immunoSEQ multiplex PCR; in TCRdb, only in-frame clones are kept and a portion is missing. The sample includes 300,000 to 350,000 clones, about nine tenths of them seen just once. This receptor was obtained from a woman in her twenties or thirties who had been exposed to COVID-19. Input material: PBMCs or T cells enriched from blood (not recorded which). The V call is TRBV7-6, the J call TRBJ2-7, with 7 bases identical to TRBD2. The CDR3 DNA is TGTGCCAGCAGCTTGGGAGGGGAGTCCCCTGACGAGCAGTACTTC. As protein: CASSLGGESPDEQYF.